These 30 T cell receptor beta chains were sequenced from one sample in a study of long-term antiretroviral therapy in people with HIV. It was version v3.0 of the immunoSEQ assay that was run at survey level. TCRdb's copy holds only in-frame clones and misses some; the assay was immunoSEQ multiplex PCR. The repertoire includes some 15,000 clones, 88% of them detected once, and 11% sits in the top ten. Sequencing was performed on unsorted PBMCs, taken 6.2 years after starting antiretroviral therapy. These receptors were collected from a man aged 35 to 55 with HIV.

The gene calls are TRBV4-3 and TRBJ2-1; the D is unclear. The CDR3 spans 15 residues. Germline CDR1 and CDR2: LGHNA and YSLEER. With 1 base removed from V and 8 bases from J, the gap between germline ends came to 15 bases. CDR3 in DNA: TGCGCCAGCAGCCAAGCTGCGGCTTCAAGGGATGAGCAGTTCTTC. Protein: CASSQAAASRDEQFF.

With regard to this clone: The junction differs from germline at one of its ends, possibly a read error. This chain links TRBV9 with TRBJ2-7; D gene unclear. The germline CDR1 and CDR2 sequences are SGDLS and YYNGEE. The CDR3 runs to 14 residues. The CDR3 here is CASSVDGRSYQQYF. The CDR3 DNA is TGTGCCAGCAGCGTAGACGGACGTAGCTACCAGCAGTACTTC.

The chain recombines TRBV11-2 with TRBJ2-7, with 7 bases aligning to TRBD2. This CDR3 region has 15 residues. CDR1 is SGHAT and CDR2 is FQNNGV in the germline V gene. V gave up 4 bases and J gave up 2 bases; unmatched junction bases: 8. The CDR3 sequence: CASSSPGGYPYEQYF. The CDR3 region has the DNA TGTGCCAGCAGCTCCCCGGGGGGTTACCCCTACGAGCAGTACTTC.

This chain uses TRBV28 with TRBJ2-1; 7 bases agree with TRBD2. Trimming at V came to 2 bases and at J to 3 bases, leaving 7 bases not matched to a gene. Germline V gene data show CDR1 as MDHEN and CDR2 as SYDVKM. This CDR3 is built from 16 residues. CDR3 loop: CASSLLSGNIYNEQFF. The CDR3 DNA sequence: TGTGCCAGCAGTTTACTGAGCGGGAACATCTACAATGAGCAGTTCTTC.

The CDR3 DNA reads as TGTGCCAGCAGCCTAACATTGCTGGGCCATAGTGGCGCAGCTGAGCAGTTCTTC. Its translation is CASSLTLLGHSGAAEQFF. The rearrangement uses TRBV7-6 and TRBJ2-1, with D unresolved. This CDR3 has 18 amino acids. Trimming removed 5 bases at V and 9 bases at J, with 29 bases between. Germline V lookup: CDR1 SGHVS, CDR2 FNYEAQ.

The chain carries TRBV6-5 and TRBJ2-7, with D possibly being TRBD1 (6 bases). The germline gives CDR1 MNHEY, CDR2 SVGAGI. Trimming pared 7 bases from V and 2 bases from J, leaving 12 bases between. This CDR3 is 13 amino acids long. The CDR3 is CASTKTGTYEQYF. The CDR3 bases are TGTGCCAGCACCAAAACAGGGACCTACGAGCAGTACTTC.

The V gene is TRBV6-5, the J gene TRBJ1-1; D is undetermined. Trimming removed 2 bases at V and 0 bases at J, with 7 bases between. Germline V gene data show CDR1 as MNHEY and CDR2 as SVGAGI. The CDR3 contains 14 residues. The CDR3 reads CASSYGPLNTEAFF. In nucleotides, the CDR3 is TGTGCCAGCAGTTACGGGCCATTGAACACTGAAGCTTTCTTT.

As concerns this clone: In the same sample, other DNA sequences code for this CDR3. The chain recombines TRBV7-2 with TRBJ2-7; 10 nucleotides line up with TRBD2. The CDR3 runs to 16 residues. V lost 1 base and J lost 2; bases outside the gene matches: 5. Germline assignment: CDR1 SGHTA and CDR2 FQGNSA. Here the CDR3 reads CASSLEGSGRTYEQYF. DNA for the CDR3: TGTGCCAGCAGCTTAGAGGGTAGCGGGAGGACCTACGAGCAGTACTTC.

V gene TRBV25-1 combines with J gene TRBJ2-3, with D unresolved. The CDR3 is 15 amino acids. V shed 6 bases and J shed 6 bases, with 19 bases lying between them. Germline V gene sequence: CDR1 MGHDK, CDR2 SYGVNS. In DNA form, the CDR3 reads TGTGCCAGCAGCAGAACCACCCCTAAGGTTGATACGCAGTATTTT. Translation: CASSRTTPKVDTQYF. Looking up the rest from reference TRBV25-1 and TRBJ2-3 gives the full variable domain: EADIYQTPRYLVIGTGKKITLECSQTMGHDKMYWYQQDPGMELHLIHYSYGVNSTEKGDLSSESTVSRIRTEHFPLTLESARPSHTSQYLCASSRTTPKVDTQYFGPGTRLTVL.

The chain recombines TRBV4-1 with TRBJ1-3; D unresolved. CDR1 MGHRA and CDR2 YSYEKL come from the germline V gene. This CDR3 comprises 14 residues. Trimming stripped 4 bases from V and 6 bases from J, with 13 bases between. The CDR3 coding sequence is TGCGCCAGCAGCCCCCCCCAAAATTTAAACACCATATATTTT. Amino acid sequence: CASSPPQNLNTIYF.

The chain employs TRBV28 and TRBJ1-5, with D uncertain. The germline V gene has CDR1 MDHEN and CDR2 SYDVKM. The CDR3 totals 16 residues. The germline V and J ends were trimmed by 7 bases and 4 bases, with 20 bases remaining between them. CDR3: CASTRPGANLNQPQHF. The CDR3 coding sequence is TGTGCCAGCACCCGGCCGGGCGCCAACTTAAATCAGCCCCAGCATTTT.

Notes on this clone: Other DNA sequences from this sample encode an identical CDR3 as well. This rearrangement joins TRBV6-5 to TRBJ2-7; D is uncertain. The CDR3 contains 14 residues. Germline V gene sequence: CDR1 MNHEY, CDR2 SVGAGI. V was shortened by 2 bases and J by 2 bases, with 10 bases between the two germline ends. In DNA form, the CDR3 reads TGTGCCAGCAGTTACATGGAACCTCCCTACGAGCAGTACTTC. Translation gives CASSYMEPPYEQYF.

The CDR3, as DNA: TGTGCCAGCAGCACCTCGCGGGGAACCTACAATGAGCAGTTCTTC. This encodes CASSTSRGTYNEQFF. The genes are TRBV9 and TRBJ2-1, with D perhaps TRBD2 (6 bases). This CDR3 has 15 residues. Germline V gene data show CDR1 as SGDLS and CDR2 as YYNGEE. V was cut by 4 bases and J by 2 bases, with 13 bases left in between. Drawing the rest from reference TRBV9 and TRBJ2-1, the complete variable domain is DSGVTQTPKHLITATGQRVTLRCSPRSGDLSVYWYQQSLDQGLQFLIQYYNGEERAKGNILERFSAQQFPDLHSELNLSSLELGDSALYFCASSTSRGTYNEQFFGPGTRLTVL.

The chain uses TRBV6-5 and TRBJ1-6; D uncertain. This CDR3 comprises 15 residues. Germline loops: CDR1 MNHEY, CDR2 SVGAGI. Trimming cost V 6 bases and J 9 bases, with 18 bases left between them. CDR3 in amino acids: CASSPPGLRLSPLHF. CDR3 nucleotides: TGTGCCAGCAGCCCACCGGGTTTGCGTCTTTCACCCCTCCACTTT.

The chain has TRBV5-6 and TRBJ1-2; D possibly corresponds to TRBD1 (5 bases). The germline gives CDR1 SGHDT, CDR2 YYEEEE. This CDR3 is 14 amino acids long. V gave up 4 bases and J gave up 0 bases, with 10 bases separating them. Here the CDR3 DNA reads TGTGCCAGCAGCCGAGGGGAATCTAACTATGGCTACACCTTC. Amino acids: CASSRGESNYGYTF.

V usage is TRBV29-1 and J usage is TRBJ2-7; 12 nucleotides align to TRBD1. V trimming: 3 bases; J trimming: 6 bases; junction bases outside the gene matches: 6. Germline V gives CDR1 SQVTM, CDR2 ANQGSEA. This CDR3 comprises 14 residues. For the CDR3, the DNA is TGCAGCGTTGACCCCGGGACAGGGGGCCTCGAGCAGTACTTC. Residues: CSVDPGTGGLEQYF.

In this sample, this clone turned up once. CDR3 in DNA: TGTGCCAGCTCAGGGCCCCCGGTTCCCCATGGCTACACCTTC. It specifies CASSGPPVPHGYTF. The chain uses TRBV18 and TRBJ1-2, with D hard to call. CDR1 is KGHSH and CDR2 is LQKENI in the germline V gene. Trimming removed 5 bases from V and 6 bases from J, with 16 bases in between. This CDR3 is built from 14 residues.

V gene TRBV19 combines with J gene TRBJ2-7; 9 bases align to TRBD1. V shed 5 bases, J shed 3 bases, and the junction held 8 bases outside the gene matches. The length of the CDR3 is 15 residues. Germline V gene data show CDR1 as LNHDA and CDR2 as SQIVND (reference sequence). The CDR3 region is CASSWGQGESYEQYF. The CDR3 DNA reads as TGTGCCAGTAGTTGGGGACAGGGTGAGAGCTACGAGCAGTACTTC.

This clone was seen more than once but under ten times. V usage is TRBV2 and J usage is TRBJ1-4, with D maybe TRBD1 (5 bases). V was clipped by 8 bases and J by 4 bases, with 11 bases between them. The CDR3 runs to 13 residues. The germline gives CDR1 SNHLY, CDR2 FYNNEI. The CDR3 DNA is TGTGCCAGCCTGGGGACCGGTAATGAAAAACTGTTTTTT. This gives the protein CASLGTGNEKLFF.

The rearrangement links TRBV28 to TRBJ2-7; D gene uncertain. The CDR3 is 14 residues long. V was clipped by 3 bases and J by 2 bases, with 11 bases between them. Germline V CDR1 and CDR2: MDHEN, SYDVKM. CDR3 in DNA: TGTGCCAGCAGTTTTGGAACACGAACCTACGAGCAGTACTTC. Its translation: CASSFGTRTYEQYF.

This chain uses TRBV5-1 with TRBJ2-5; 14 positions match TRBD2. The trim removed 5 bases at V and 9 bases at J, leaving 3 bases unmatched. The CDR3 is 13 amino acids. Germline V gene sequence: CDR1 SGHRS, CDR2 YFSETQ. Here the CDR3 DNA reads TGCGCCAGCAGTGAGACTAGCGGGAGGGCCCAGTACTTC. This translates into CASSETSGRAQYF.

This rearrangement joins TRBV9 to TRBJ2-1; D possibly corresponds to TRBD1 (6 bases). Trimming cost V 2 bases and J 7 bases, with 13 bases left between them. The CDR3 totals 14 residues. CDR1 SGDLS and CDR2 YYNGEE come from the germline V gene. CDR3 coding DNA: TGTGCCAGCAGCGTGGGCAGGGGAGTTAATGAGCAGTTCTTC. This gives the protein CASSVGRGVNEQFF.

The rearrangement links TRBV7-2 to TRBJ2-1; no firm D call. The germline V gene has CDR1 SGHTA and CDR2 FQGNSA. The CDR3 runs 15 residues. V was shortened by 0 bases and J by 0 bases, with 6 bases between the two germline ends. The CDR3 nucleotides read TGTGCCAGCAGCTTAGCGGGAATCTCCTACAATGAGCAGTTCTTC. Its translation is CASSLAGISYNEQFF.

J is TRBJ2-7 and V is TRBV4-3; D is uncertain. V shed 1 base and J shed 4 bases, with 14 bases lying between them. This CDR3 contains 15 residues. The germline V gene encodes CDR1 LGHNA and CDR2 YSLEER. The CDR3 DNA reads TGCGCCAGCAGCCAAGGCACTTCCAAAATTTACGAGCAGTACTTC. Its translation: CASSQGTSKIYEQYF.

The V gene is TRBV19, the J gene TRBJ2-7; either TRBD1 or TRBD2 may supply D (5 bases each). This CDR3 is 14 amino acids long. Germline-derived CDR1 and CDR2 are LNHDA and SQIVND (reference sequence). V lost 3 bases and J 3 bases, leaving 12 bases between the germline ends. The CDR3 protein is CASSMGTGSYEQYF. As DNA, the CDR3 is TGTGCCAGTAGTATGGGGACGGGGAGCTACGAGCAGTACTTC.

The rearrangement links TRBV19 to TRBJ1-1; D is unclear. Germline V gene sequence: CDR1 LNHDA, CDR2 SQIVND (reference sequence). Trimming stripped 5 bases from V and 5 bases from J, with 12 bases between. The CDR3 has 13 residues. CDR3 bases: TGTGCCAGTAGTCCCCCTGTGGGGACTGAAGCTTTCTTT. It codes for CASSPPVGTEAFF.

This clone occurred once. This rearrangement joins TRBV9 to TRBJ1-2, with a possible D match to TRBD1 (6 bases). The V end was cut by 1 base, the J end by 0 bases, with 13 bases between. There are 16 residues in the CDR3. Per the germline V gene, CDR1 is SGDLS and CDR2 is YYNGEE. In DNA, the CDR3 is TGTGCCAGCAGCGTATTTGACAGGTCCTCTAACTATGGCTACACCTTC. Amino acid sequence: CASSVFDRSSNYGYTF.

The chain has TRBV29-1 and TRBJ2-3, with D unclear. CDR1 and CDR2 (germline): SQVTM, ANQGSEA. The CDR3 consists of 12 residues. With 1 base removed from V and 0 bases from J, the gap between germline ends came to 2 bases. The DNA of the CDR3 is TGCAGCGTTGAAGTAAGCACAGATACGCAGTATTTT. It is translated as CSVEVSTDTQYF.

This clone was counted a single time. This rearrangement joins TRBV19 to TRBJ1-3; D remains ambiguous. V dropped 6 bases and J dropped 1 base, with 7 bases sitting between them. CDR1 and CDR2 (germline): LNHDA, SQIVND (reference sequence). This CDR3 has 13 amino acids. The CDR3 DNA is TGTGCCAGTAGCGAGACGTCTGGAAACACCATATATTTT. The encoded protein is CASSETSGNTIYF. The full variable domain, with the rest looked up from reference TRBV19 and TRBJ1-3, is DGGITQSPKYLFRKEGQNVTLSCEQNLNHDAMYWYRQDPGQGLRLIYYSQIVNDFQKGDIAEGYSVSREKKESFPLTVTSAQKNPTAFYLCASSETSGNTIYFGEGSWLTVV.

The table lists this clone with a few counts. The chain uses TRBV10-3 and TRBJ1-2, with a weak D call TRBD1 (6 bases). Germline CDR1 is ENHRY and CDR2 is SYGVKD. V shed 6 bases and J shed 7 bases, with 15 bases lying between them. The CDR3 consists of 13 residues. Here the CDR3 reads CAISSGTPLGYTF. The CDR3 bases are TGTGCCATCAGCAGCGGGACACCACTTGGCTACACCTTC.